This entry lists 13 T cell receptor beta chains sequenced from one sample in a study of blood T cell repertoires in COVID-19. Clones were read by immunoSEQ multiplex PCR, and TCRdb kept only the in-frame ones, dropping some. The sample consists of hundreds of thousands of clones, over 85% of them appearing once. The specimen was peripheral blood. The receptors come from a woman in her twenties or thirties with COVID-19, enrolled during active disease.

J is TRBJ1-2 and V is TRBV4-2, with a weak D call TRBD1 (6 bases). Germline loops: CDR1 LGHNA, CDR2 YNFKEQ. The ends were cut back, 0 bases at V and 6 bases at J, with 17 bases in the middle. The CDR3 contains 16 residues. In nucleotides, the CDR3 is TGTGCCAGCAGCCAAGAGCAATGGGACATTCGCCATGGCTACACCTTC. Protein sequence: CASSQEQWDIRHGYTF.

The chain combines TRBV4-3 with TRBJ2-1, with 11 bases that match TRBD2. CDR1 and CDR2 (germline): LGHNA, YSLEER. The CDR3 has 16 amino acids. Germline trimming cut 2 bases from V and 4 bases from J; bases unmatched to any gene: 4. The CDR3: CASSQQTSGGYNEQFF. In DNA, the CDR3 is TGCGCCAGCAGCCAACAAACTAGCGGGGGTTACAATGAGCAGTTCTTC.

Worth noting for this clone: The same CDR3 arises from other DNA sequences in this sample as well. The chain employs TRBV27 and TRBJ2-2; D call uncertain. CDR1 is MNHEY and CDR2 is SMNVEV in the germline V gene (reference sequence). This CDR3 spans 13 amino acids. V was clipped by 3 bases and J by 2 bases, with 4 bases between them. The CDR3 DNA is TGTGCCAGCAGTTTGAGAAACACCGGGGAGCTGTTTTTT. Amino acids: CASSLRNTGELFF.

V gene TRBV5-4 combines with J gene TRBJ2-5, with 10 bases identical to TRBD2. Germline CDR1 and CDR2: SGHNT and YYREEE (reference sequence). CDR3 length: 16 residues. The trim removed 1 base at V and 4 bases at J, leaving 7 bases unmatched. CDR3 sequence: CASSLRSGGAGETQYF. In DNA form, the CDR3 reads TGTGCCAGCAGCTTGAGAAGCGGGGGGGCCGGAGAGACCCAGTACTTC.

The chain employs TRBV29-1 and TRBJ2-1; the D gene is possibly TRBD2 (6 bases). Germline CDR1 reads SQVTM; CDR2 reads ANQGSEA. The germline V and J ends were trimmed by 2 bases and 0 bases, with 8 bases remaining between them. The CDR3 covers 14 residues. The CDR3 reads CSVEWRGSYNEQFF. The DNA of the CDR3 is TGCAGCGTTGAATGGCGGGGCTCCTACAATGAGCAGTTCTTC.

This chain connects TRBV5-1 to TRBJ2-1, with 10 bases aligning to TRBD2. This CDR3 spans 17 amino acids. The V gene's germline CDR1 is SGHRS and CDR2 YFSETQ. Trimming at V came to 4 bases and at J to 9 bases, leaving 16 bases not matched to a gene. The CDR3 loop reads CASSLRQAGGPQSEQFF. CDR3 in DNA: TGCGCCAGCAGCCTTCGGCAAGCGGGGGGGCCCCAATCTGAGCAGTTCTTC.

The chain has TRBV2 and TRBJ1-5, with TRBD1 identical over 8 bases. Germline CDR1 reads SNHLY; CDR2 reads FYNNEI. Trimming removed 3 bases from V and 7 bases from J; junction bases left unmatched: 5. The CDR3 is 14 amino acids. The CDR3 bases are TGTGCCAGCAGTGATTCAGGGGGCATACAGCCCCAGCATTTT. This sequence encodes CASSDSGGIQPQHF.

The chain links TRBV5-4 to TRBJ2-7, with D possibly being TRBD1 (7 bases). Germline loops: CDR1 SGHNT, CDR2 YYREEE (reference sequence). Trimming removed 4 bases from V and 4 bases from J, with 18 bases in between. This CDR3 is 15 amino acids long. CDR3 residues: CASSMGGTASYEQYF. In DNA, the CDR3 is TGTGCCAGCAGCATGGGCGGGACAGCCTCTTACGAGCAGTACTTC.

J is TRBJ2-7 and V is TRBV7-9, with 11 bases identical to TRBD2. The CDR3 sequence is 16 residues long. Trimming took 4 bases from V and 1 from J; bases not matched to a gene: 6. Germline V gives CDR1 SEHNR, CDR2 FQNEAQ (reference sequence). CDR3 bases: TGTGCCAGCAGCTCCACGGGACTAGCGGTTTCCTACGAGCAGTACTTC. Translating gives CASSSTGLAVSYEQYF.

The chain links TRBV5-1 to TRBJ1-6; D is possibly TRBD1 (6 bases). The V and J ends lost 0 bases and 6 bases respectively, with 19 bases between them. CDR3 size: 18 residues. Germline loops: CDR1 SGHRS, CDR2 YFSETQ. Here the CDR3 DNA reads TGCGCCAGCAGCTTGGGACAGGACTCGGCCATGGGTAATTCACCCCTCCACTTT. Translation gives CASSLGQDSAMGNSPLHF.

In this sample, this clone turned up many times. This chain joins TRBV23-1 and TRBJ2-7; no clear D. TRBV23-1 is labeled an ORF, and its function is uncertain. CDR3 length equals 15 residues. V was clipped by 2 bases and J by 3 bases, with 14 bases between them. CDR3: CASSQHRDPFYEQYV. The CDR3 DNA reads as TGCGCCAGCAGTCAACACCGAGATCCATTCTACGAGCAGTACGTC.

This chain joins TRBV7-6 and TRBJ1-1; 8 bases line up with TRBD1. The germline gives CDR1 SGHVS, CDR2 FNYEAQ. The CDR3 has 17 amino acids. Trimming took 3 bases from V and 5 from J; bases not matched to a gene: 14. The CDR3 sequence is CASSFIPPQGALTEAFF. The CDR3 DNA reads as TGTGCCAGCAGCTTTATTCCCCCGCAGGGGGCGTTAACTGAAGCTTTCTTT. The full variable domain, rest sourced from reference TRBV7-6 and TRBJ1-1, is GAGVSQSPRYKVTKRGQDVALRCDPISGHVSLYWYRQALGQGPEFLTYFNYEAQQDKSGLPNDRFSAERPEGSISTLTIQRTEQRDSAMYRCASSFIPPQGALTEAFFGQGTRLTVV.

This clone was observed once. V usage is TRBV30 and J usage is TRBJ1-1; 9 positions agree with TRBD1. The CDR3 has 14 residues. Germline V gives CDR1 GTSNPN, CDR2 SVGIG (reference sequence). Trimming removed 3 bases from V and 2 bases from J; junction bases left unmatched: 4. CDR3 loop: CAWRKGQGNTEAFF. DNA of the CDR3: TGTGCCTGGAGGAAGGGACAGGGAAACACTGAAGCTTTCTTT.